The 11 T cell receptor beta chains below were found in one sample sequenced in a study of blood T cell repertoires in COVID-19. Data came from immunoSEQ multiplex PCR; TCRdb stores just in-frame clones and leaves some out. This table holds roughly 90,000 clones, approximately 80% found once. Sequencing was performed on peripheral blood. Receptors originate from a woman aged 70-85 years with acute or convalescent COVID-19.

The chain couples TRBV6-2 or TRBV6-3 to TRBJ1-2, with D unresolved. CDR1 and CDR2 from the germline V gene are MNHEY and SVGEGT. The V and J ends lost 6 bases and 4 bases respectively, with 18 bases between them. This CDR3 contains 15 residues. The CDR3 bases are TGTGCCAGCAGCCTCCCGGGGTCTGCGCCCTATGGCTACACCTTC. Amino acid sequence: CASSLPGSAPYGYTF.

CDR3 region: CASSVAAGGGELFF. The CDR3 DNA follows: TGTGCCAGCAGCGTAGCGGCCGGGGGCGGGGAGCTGTTTTTT. This rearrangement joins TRBV9 to TRBJ2-2; possible D gene TRBD2, 6 bases. Trimming left V 0 bases short and J 7 bases short, with 10 bases between. The CDR3 contains 14 residues. Germline V gene sequence: CDR1 SGDLS, CDR2 YYNGEE. Full variable domain (remainder filled in from reference TRBV9 and TRBJ2-2): DSGVTQTPKHLITATGQRVTLRCSPRSGDLSVYWYQQSLDQGLQFLIQYYNGEERAKGNILERFSAQQFPDLHSELNLSSLELGDSALYFCASSVAAGGGELFFGEGSRLTVL.

The genes are TRBV27 and TRBJ1-2, with a possible D match to TRBD1 (5 bases). CDR1 and CDR2 (germline): MNHEY, SMNVEV (reference sequence). V was shortened by 1 base and J by 5 bases, with 8 bases between the two germline ends. CDR3 length: 13 residues. CDR3 sequence (DNA): TGTGCCAGCAGTTTATGGCCAGGGTATGGCTACACCTTC. This sequence encodes CASSLWPGYGYTF.

J is TRBJ1-5 and V is TRBV2, with 10 bases that match TRBD1. V was clipped by 4 bases and J by 8 bases; unmatched bases: 8. The CDR3 is 15 residues long. Germline-derived CDR1 and CDR2 are SNHLY and FYNNEI. The CDR3 DNA follows: TGTGCCAGCAGTGGGGAGGGACAGGGGTTGGAGCCCCAGCATTTT. This gives the protein CASSGEGQGLEPQHF.

The V and J genes are TRBV5-5 and TRBJ2-5, with D unclear. CDR3 length equals 15 residues. Germline V lookup: CDR1 SGHKS, CDR2 YYEKEE (reference sequence). The V end lost 4 bases, the J end lost 3 bases, and 16 bases lay between the germline ends. The CDR3 region is CASSLHTTPKETQYF. CDR3 DNA: TGTGCCAGCAGCCTCCACACTACCCCCAAAGAGACCCAGTACTTC.

The chain joins TRBV6-1 to TRBJ1-6; 8 bases are shared with TRBD1. After removal of 1 base from V and 8 bases from J, the junction contained 4 bases not matched to a gene. Germline V CDR1 and CDR2: MNHNS, SASEGT. The CDR3 sequence is 15 residues long. CDR3 nucleotides: TGTGCCAGCAGTGAAGGGGGGACAGGTTATTCACCCCTCCACTTT. Amino acid sequence: CASSEGGTGYSPLHF.

The count of this clone is one. This chain joins TRBV6-5 and TRBJ2-1, with a possible D match to TRBD2 (5 bases). The CDR3 has 15 amino acids. Germline CDR1 and CDR2: MNHEY and SVGAGI. Trimming pared 2 bases from V and 0 bases from J, leaving 8 bases between. Here the CDR3 reads CASSYAGSSYNEQFF. DNA for the CDR3: TGTGCCAGCAGTTACGCGGGCAGCTCCTACAATGAGCAGTTCTTC.

V usage is TRBV5-6 and J usage is TRBJ2-5, with D tentatively TRBD2 (5 bases). The V end was cut by 5 bases, the J end by 5 bases, with 16 bases between. Per the germline V gene, CDR1 is SGHDT and CDR2 is YYEEEE. This CDR3 has 14 amino acids. The CDR3 here is CASREDSTGETQYF. The CDR3, as DNA: TGTGCCAGCAGAGAGGACTCGACGGGGGAGACCCAGTACTTC.

The chain joins TRBV2 to TRBJ2-7; 7 bases match TRBD1. Germline V gives CDR1 SNHLY, CDR2 FYNNEI. Germline trimming cut 6 bases from V and 4 bases from J; bases unmatched to any gene: 12. The CDR3 covers 15 residues. The CDR3 is CASRSGRTGLYEQYF. Written as DNA, the CDR3 is TGTGCCAGCAGAAGTGGTCGGACAGGCCTTTACGAGCAGTACTTC.

This clone was observed a single time. The chain has TRBV7-9 and TRBJ2-3; D is unclear. The V end was cut by 5 bases, the J end by 2 bases, with 5 bases between. Germline values: CDR1 SEHNR, CDR2 FQNEAQ (reference sequence). This CDR3 spans 12 amino acids. CDR3 coding DNA: TGTGCCAGCAGCCCTTACACAGATACGCAGTATTTT. It is translated as CASSPYTDTQYF.

The chain combines TRBV7-2 with TRBJ2-7, with 7 bases aligning to TRBD2. The CDR3 extends over 14 amino acids. Trimming cost V 4 bases and J 3 bases; bases outside gene matches: 6. Germline-derived CDR1 and CDR2 are SGHTA and FQGNSA. The CDR3 region has the DNA TGTGCCAGCAGCTCCTCTAGCGGATACTACGAGCAGTACTTC. Translation gives CASSSSSGYYEQYF.